Shown below are 22 T cell receptor beta chains from a single sample sequenced in a study of T cells in localized non-small cell lung cancer. This table comes from immunoSEQ multiplex PCR, and its TCRdb copy is limited to in-frame clones, with some not included. The data contain fewer than 90,000 clones, 70% to 90% of them singletons. The specimen was peripheral blood, collected before any cancer treatment. The receptors here all came from a man aged 35 to 70 with stage I lung adenocarcinoma.

The chain links TRBV4-1 to TRBJ2-1; D not certain. V was pared by 4 bases and J by 0 bases, with 10 bases between. This CDR3 spans 15 amino acids. Germline lookup yields CDR1 MGHRA and CDR2 YSYEKL. The CDR3 bases are TGCGCCAGCAGCCCGTCACCCCGCTCCTACAATGAGCAGTTCTTC. Its protein product is CASSPSPRSYNEQFF.

This clone was detected once. The chain combines TRBV7-3 with TRBJ2-3; 11 positions agree with TRBD2. This CDR3 region has 15 residues. CDR1 and CDR2 from the germline V gene are SGHTA and FQGTGA. V trimming: 8 bases; J trimming: 2 bases; junction bases outside the gene matches: 6. CDR3 residues: CASSTSGGDTDTQYF. Here the CDR3 DNA reads TGTGCCAGCTCTACTAGCGGGGGAGACACAGATACGCAGTATTTT.

The CDR3 DNA is TGTGCCAGCAGTCCACGACAGGGGGCTGTCGAGCAGTACTTC. Protein: CASSPRQGAVEQYF. The chain uses TRBV6-5 and TRBJ2-7, with TRBD1 identical over 10 bases. Germline assignment: CDR1 MNHEY and CDR2 SVGAGI. The CDR3 has 14 residues. V lost 5 bases and J lost 6; bases outside the gene matches: 7.

This clone was detected ten times or more. The chain uses TRBV27 and TRBJ1-1, with 10 bases lining up with TRBD1. CDR1 MNHEY and CDR2 SMNVEV come from the germline V gene (reference sequence). This CDR3 has 16 residues. The trim removed 9 bases at V and 0 bases at J, leaving 10 bases unmatched. CDR3 amino acids: CASGWTGGEMNTEAFF. The CDR3 coding sequence is TGTGCCAGTGGATGGACAGGGGGAGAAATGAACACTGAAGCTTTCTTT.

This chain uses TRBV6-5 with TRBJ1-1; D is unresolved. CDR3 size: 11 residues. The V end lost 6 bases, the J end lost 7 bases, and 9 bases lay between the germline ends. Germline-derived CDR1 and CDR2 are MNHEY and SVGAGI. CDR3: CASRTRGEAFF. The CDR3 DNA sequence: TGTGCCAGCAGGACCCGGGGTGAAGCTTTCTTT.

The chain recombines TRBV27 with TRBJ1-5; tentatively, D is TRBD1 (5 bases). V shed 2 bases and J shed 2 bases, with 7 bases lying between them. Germline assignment: CDR1 MNHEY and CDR2 SMNVEV (reference sequence). The CDR3 loop spans 14 amino acids. The CDR3 nucleotides read TGTGCCAGCAGTTTAGTCAGGGGCAATCAGCCCCAGCATTTT. This codes for CASSLVRGNQPQHF.

In its sample, this clone was seen a few times. This chain uses TRBV19 with TRBJ1-5; possibly TRBD1 for D (5 bases). CDR1 and CDR2 from the germline V gene are LNHDA and SQIVND (reference sequence). CDR3 size: 14 residues. Trimming removed 2 bases from V and 8 bases from J, with 13 bases in between. CDR3 sequence: CASSISQGNKPQHF. DNA for the CDR3: TGTGCCAGTAGTATAAGCCAGGGTAACAAGCCCCAGCATTTT.

The V gene is TRBV30, the J gene TRBJ2-5; D gene unclear. The CDR3 covers 12 residues. Germline V lookup: CDR1 GTSNPN, CDR2 SVGIG (reference sequence). The V and J ends lost 2 bases and 4 bases respectively, with 8 bases between them. CDR3 sequence (DNA): TGTGCCTGGAGTCTATCATCAGAGACCCAGTACTTC. Amino acids: CAWSLSSETQYF.

V gene TRBV7-9 combines with J gene TRBJ2-1, with D maybe TRBD2 (7 bases). CDR3 length: 14 amino acids. Germline-derived CDR1 and CDR2 are SEHNR and FQNEAQ (reference sequence). V was trimmed by 7 bases and J by 9 bases, leaving 19 bases between them. The CDR3 bases are TGTGCCAGCACTGCTAAACGGGGGGCCGGTGAGCAGTTCTTC. Its protein product is CASTAKRGAGEQFF.

J is TRBJ1-5 and V is TRBV4-2; D uncertain. The ends were cut back, 1 base at V and 4 bases at J, with 8 bases in the middle. Germline assignment: CDR1 LGHNA and CDR2 YNFKEQ. The CDR3 consists of 14 residues. The CDR3 region has the DNA TGTGCCAGCAGCCAAGGTGGGCCGAATCAGCCCCAGCATTTT. Translation: CASSQGGPNQPQHF.

J is TRBJ2-5 and V is TRBV10-2; 7 nucleotides agree with TRBD1. The trim removed 8 bases at V and 3 bases at J, leaving 6 bases unmatched. CDR1 and CDR2 from the germline V gene are WSHSY and SAAADI. The CDR3 has 13 amino acids. The CDR3 region has the DNA TGCGCCAGCCGGGACAGTACTAAAGAGACCCAGTACTTC. Its protein is CASRDSTKETQYF.

In this sample, this clone turned up a few times. This chain connects TRBV27 to TRBJ2-4; 11 positions agree with TRBD1. V was pared by 6 bases and J by 3 bases, with 4 bases of the junction left unmatched. The CDR3 sequence is 15 residues long. Germline V CDR1 and CDR2: MNHEY, SMNVEV (reference sequence). In nucleotides, the CDR3 is TGTGCCAGCAGGGAGGGACAGGGGGGCAAAAACATTCAGTACTTC. It translates to CASREGQGGKNIQYF.

V gene TRBV9 combines with J gene TRBJ2-7; TRBD1 aligns across 9 bases. V gave up 4 bases and J gave up 0 bases; unmatched junction bases: 5. Looked up from germline, CDR1 is SGDLS and CDR2 is YYNGEE. The CDR3 is made up of 15 amino acids. CDR3: CASSPRTGDSYEQYF. In nucleotides, the CDR3 is TGTGCCAGCAGCCCGCGGACAGGGGACTCCTACGAGCAGTACTTC.

This chain connects TRBV28 to TRBJ1-4, with 7 nucleotides matching TRBD1. Germline CDR1 reads MDHEN; CDR2 reads SYDVKM. This CDR3 contains 15 residues. V lost 1 base and J lost 7; bases outside the gene matches: 6. The CDR3 region has the DNA TGTGCCAGCAGTTTATCGGCAGGGACAGTTGAAAAACTGTTTTTT. This gives the protein CASSLSAGTVEKLFF.

This chain joins TRBV28 and TRBJ1-5; 7 bases match TRBD1. Germline lookup yields CDR1 MDHEN and CDR2 SYDVKM. CDR3 size: 14 residues. V was pared by 4 bases and J by 11 bases, with 11 bases of the junction left unmatched. The CDR3 region is CASSSAGGLGAQHF. In DNA form, the CDR3 reads TGTGCCAGCAGTTCAGCAGGGGGGCTCGGGGCCCAGCATTTT.

This sequence joins TRBV18 and TRBJ2-5, with 8 bases fitting TRBD2. Germline CDR1 reads KGHSH; CDR2 reads LQKENI. CDR3 length: 13 residues. V dropped 10 bases and J dropped 4; count of bases not matched to a gene: 8. CDR3 sequence reads: CATTRGGRETQYF. The CDR3 coding sequence is TGTGCCACCACACGGGGGGGGCGAGAGACCCAGTACTTC.

The gene calls are TRBV7-8 and TRBJ1-2, with D perhaps TRBD1 (5 bases). Germline CDR1 is SGHVS and CDR2 is FQNEAQ. CDR3 length equals 13 residues. V was pared by 1 base and J by 10 bases, with 13 bases between. The CDR3 spells CASSLGGRGFYTF. The CDR3 DNA reads TGTGCCAGCAGCTTAGGGGGTCGGGGCTTCTACACCTTC.

This sequence joins TRBV10-1 and TRBJ1-1, with D perhaps matching TRBD1 (6 bases). The CDR3 length is 13 residues. Germline assignment: CDR1 WNHNN and CDR2 SYGVQD (reference sequence). Trimming left V 10 bases short and J 3 bases short, with 15 bases between. CDR3 residues: CAKTDRTYTEAFF. Written as DNA, the CDR3 is TGCGCCAAGACCGACAGGACCTACACTGAAGCTTTCTTT.

J is TRBJ1-2 and V is TRBV7-9; the D is unclear. V shed 1 base and J shed 4 bases, with 7 bases lying between them. The CDR3 runs 13 residues. Germline V gene sequence: CDR1 SEHNR, CDR2 FQNEAQ (reference sequence). The CDR3 DNA follows: TGTGCCAGCAGCTTAGAACAGCTCTATGGCTACACCTTC. Amino acids: CASSLEQLYGYTF.

This clone showed up just once. The V call is TRBV7-8, the J call TRBJ1-1; possibly TRBD1 for D (5 bases). Germline V lookup: CDR1 SGHVS, CDR2 FQNEAQ. V gave up 1 base and J gave up 5 bases, with 11 bases separating them. The CDR3 covers 14 residues. Here the CDR3 DNA reads TGTGCCAGCAGCTTAGAGGGGCGAGGGACTGAAGCTTTCTTT. This sequence encodes CASSLEGRGTEAFF.

A note on this clone: The sample contains more than one DNA sequence encoding this CDR3. This sequence joins TRBV7-7 and TRBJ2-5; D not certain. The length of the CDR3 is 13 residues. Trimming cost V 0 bases and J 1 base, with 3 bases left between them. CDR1 and CDR2 from the germline V gene are SSHAT and FNYEAQ (reference sequence). CDR3 in amino acids: CASSLAVQETQYF. In DNA, the CDR3 is TGTGCCAGCAGCTTAGCGGTCCAAGAGACCCAGTACTTC.

The rearrangement links TRBV4-1 to TRBJ2-2; 11 nucleotides align to TRBD2. The V segment lost 4 bases and the J segment 2 bases; nucleotides outside the gene matches: 9. Germline CDR1 and CDR2: MGHRA and YSYEKL. The CDR3 is 18 amino acids. CDR3 DNA sequence: TGCGCCAGCAGCCGGGGGACTAGCGGATCGTTCAACACCGGGGAGCTGTTTTTT. Translation gives CASSRGTSGSFNTGELFF.